The clone carrying this T cell receptor beta chain was counted a few times. Its specificity is unknown. Profiling relied on immunoSEQ multiplex PCR, and the TCRdb table lists in-frame clones only, not all of them. The table has some 60,000 clones, roughly nine tenths seen once. There are 14 residues in the CDR3. Germline assignment: CDR1 MNHEY and CDR2 SVGAGI. Trimming left V 3 bases short and J 7 bases short, with 10 bases between. Every patient was affected by relapse after autologous stem cell transplantation, while exposure to brentuximab vedotin was not uniform. This record comes from a study of PD-1 blockade in classical Hodgkin lymphoma. Whole-study findings and limits: Baseline diversity in complete responders resembled that of newly diagnosed patients. By C4D1, diversity of CD4+ TCRs had risen significantly, whereas that of CD8+ TCRs had not.

The receptor's source is a human donor with classical Hodgkin lymphoma. Material: peripheral blood mononuclear cells (PBMCs), obtained at baseline. The chain carries TRBV6-5 and TRBJ1-6; D remains unclear. The CDR3 nucleotides read TGTGCCAGCAGTTATTGGGAGGCGAATTCACCCCTCCACTTT. Its protein is CASSYWEANSPLHF.